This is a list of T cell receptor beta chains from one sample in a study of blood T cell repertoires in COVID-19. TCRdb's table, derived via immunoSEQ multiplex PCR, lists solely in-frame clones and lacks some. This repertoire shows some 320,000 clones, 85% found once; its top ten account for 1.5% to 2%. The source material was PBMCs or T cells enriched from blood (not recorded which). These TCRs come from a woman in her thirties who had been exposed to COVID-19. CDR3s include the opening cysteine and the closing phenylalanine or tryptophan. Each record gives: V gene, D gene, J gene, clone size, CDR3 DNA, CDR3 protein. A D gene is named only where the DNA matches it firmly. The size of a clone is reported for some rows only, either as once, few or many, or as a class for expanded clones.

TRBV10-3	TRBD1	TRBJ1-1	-	TGTGCCATCAGTCCCGACAGGGGTAACACTGAAGCTTTCTTT	CAISPDRGNTEAFF
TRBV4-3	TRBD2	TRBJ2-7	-	TGCGCCAGCAGCGAAGGACTAGCGGGGGTAGGATACGAGCAGTACTTC	CASSEGLAGVGYEQYF
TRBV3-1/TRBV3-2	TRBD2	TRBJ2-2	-	TGTGCCAGCAGCCCTGGGGAGGGCGGGGAGCTGTTTTTT	CASSPGEGGELFF
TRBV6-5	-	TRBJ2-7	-	TGTGCCAGCAGGGATCCTTCTGGGAGTCGTTACGAGCAGTACTTC	CASRDPSGSRYEQYF
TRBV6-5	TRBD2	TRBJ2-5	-	TGTGCCAGCAGTTATGTAAGCGGGGCAATCCAAGAGACCCAGTACTTC	CASSYVSGAIQETQYF
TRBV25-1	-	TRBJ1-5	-	TGTGCCAGCAGTCCCTTCTCAGGCCGACAGCCCCAGCATTTT	CASSPFSGRQPQHF
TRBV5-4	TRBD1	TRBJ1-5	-	TGTGCCAGCTACATCCAGGGGGCAAATCAGCCCCAGCATTTT	CASYIQGANQPQHF
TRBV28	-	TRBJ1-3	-	TGTGCCAGCAGTTTATCAGGAAACACCATATATTTT	CASSLSGNTIYF
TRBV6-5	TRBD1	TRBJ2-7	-	TGTGCCAGCAGGATGGACAGGTTGCACGAGCAGTACTTC	CASRMDRLHEQYF
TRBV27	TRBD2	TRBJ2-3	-	TGTGCCAGCAGTTTATTAGGACTAGCTTCTAGCACAGATACGCAGTATTTT	CASSLLGLASSTDTQYF
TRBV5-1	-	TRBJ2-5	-	TGCGCCAGCAGGGAGAAGGGGAAGACCCAGTACTTC	CASREKGKTQYF
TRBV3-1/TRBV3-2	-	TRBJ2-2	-	TGTGCCAGCAGCCAAGGGACTACGAACACCGGGGAGCTGTTTTTT	CASSQGTTNTGELFF
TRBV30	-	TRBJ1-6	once	TGCGCCTGGAGTTACAGGGAAAATTCACCCCTCCACTTT	CAWSYRENSPLHF
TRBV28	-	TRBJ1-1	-	TGTGCCAGCAGTGCCCCGGTAGGGGTGAACACTGAAGCTTTCTTT	CASSAPVGVNTEAFF
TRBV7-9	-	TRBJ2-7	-	TGTGCCAGCAGCTGGAGCGTTGCCTACGAGCAGTACTTC	CASSWSVAYEQYF
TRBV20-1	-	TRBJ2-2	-	TGCAGTGCTAGTGGGCGGGGAGTGGACACCGGGGAGCTGTTTTTT	CSASGRGVDTGELFF
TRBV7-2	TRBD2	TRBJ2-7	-	TGTGCCAGCAGCCTGATAGGGGGACTAGCGGGGTACGAGCAGTACTTC	CASSLIGGLAGYEQYF
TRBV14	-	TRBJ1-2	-	TGTGCCAGCAGCCAAGGGATCGAGAGGCGCGATGGCTACACCTTC	CASSQGIERRDGYTF
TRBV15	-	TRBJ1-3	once	TGTGCCACCAGCCAAAATGGGGGCGAGGGGAACACCATATATTTT	CATSQNGGEGNTIYF
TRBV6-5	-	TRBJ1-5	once	TGTGCCAGCGGCCGGGACACGAAAGGCAATCAGCCCCAGCATTTT	CASGRDTKGNQPQHF
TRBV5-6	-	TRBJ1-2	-	TGTGCCAGCAGCTTGGATCAGGGATATGGCTACACCTTC	CASSLDQGYGYTF
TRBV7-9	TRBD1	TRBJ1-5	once	TGTGCCAGCCGGACAGGGGCCAATCAGCCCCAGCATTTT	CASRTGANQPQHF
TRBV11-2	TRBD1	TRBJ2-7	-	TGTGCCAGCAGCTCTACCGGGACAGGGGTTTACGAGCAGTACTTC	CASSSTGTGVYEQYF
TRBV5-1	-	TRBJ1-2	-	TGCGCCAGCAGCTTGGATCTTGGGAGGAATGGCTACACCTTC	CASSLDLGRNGYTF
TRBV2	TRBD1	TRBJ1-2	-	TGTGCCAGCAGTGAGACTCAGACAGGGCGGCAGGGCTACACCTTC	CASSETQTGRQGYTF
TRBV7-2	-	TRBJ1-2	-	TGTGCCAGCAGCTTATACAGGGAGGGCAATGGCTACACCTTC	CASSLYREGNGYTF
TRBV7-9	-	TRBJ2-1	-	TGTGCCAGCAGCTTAGGCAGTCTCAATGAGCAGTTCTTC	CASSLGSLNEQFF
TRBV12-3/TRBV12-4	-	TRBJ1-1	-	TGTGCCAGCAGTCGAGGAGGGGAGACTGAAGCTTTCTTT	CASSRGGETEAFF
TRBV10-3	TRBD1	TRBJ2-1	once	TGTGCCATCAGTGAGTACAGGGGAACCTCCTACAATGAGCAGTTCTTC	CAISEYRGTSYNEQFF
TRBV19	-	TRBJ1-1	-	TGTGCCAGTAGTAGGGGGCAGGGGAACACTGAAGCTTTCTTT	CASSRGQGNTEAFF
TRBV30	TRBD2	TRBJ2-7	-	TGTGCCTGGAGACCGGGACTAGCGGGAGTTGAGCAGTACTTC	CAWRPGLAGVEQYF